This TCR beta chain was recovered during a study of shared clonotypes between healthy human individuals. Germline V CDR1 and CDR2: MGHRA, YSYEKL. V lost 4 bases, J lost 5 bases, and 12 bases lay in between. The CDR3 extends over 14 amino acids. Donors comprised only Caucasian adults living in Nashville, Tennessee. Study-level results: A handful of donors had around 5.2% of their naive CD4 clonotypes in common.

Genomic DNA of each subset was evenly split across several immunoSEQ plates. As processed by the authors: Junction-only sequences without quality scores came from ImmunoSEQ, so filtering differed. Assay: immunoSEQ multiplex PCR; the TCRdb copy retains only in-frame clones and omits some. V and J calls and clone size are as listed in that table; D and trimming were resolved from the DNA. The sample contains roughly 2,300,000 clones, less than 95% of which appear only once. This clone was counted once. Its antigen remains unknown. The origin of this receptor is a young man in good health. Some clones in this sample may be carry-over from other donors' samples. The material sequenced was naive CD4+ T cells from PBMCs. Subset noted: CD45RA+ positively selected. The chain employs TRBV4-1 and TRBJ1-5; no definite D call. The CDR3 DNA follows: TGCGCCAGCAGCCCGGGAGGTCGCGATCAGCCCCAGCATTTT. This translates into CASSPGGRDQPQHF.